The following is a T cell receptor beta chain sequence with its context. No antigen is known for it. The input lacks base qualities; no much larger clone sits a single base away. The sample comes from a study of shared clonotypes between healthy human individuals (dated by TCRdb to 2018 to 2021). As for the study more broadly: The cohort included a few men and two women between 18 and 49 years of age. Blood TCR repertoires of five healthy adults were deeply sequenced to estimate repertoire size and the extent of clonotype sharing between individuals. For each donor, CD4 naive and CD4 memory were each given three plates, CD8 naive was given two plates, and CD8 memory was given one plate. Between about 0.8 and 8.9 billion PBMCs per donor were obtained by leukapheresis. To increase sequencing depth and limit assay-specific biases, different laboratories used diverse techniques to prepare libraries and sequence TCR repertoires.

The donors were healthy, HIV-negative adults with no recently reported acute infections or vaccinations. All donors were Caucasian adults living in Nashville, Tennessee, USA. CD4+ T cells were enriched by magnetic negative selection, after which naive cells were positively selected on CD45RA and the negative fraction was taken as the memory subset. Blood was obtained by leukapheresis, after which PBMCs were separated by Ficoll-Histopaque density gradient centrifugation and cryopreserved in liquid nitrogen vapor phase. Analytical flow cytometry was used to check the purity and quantity of each magnetically sorted T cell population. From each sorted fraction, genomic DNA was isolated and quantified by UV absorbance on a Nanodrop 2000c. The CDR3 measures 15 amino acids from cysteine to phenylalanine. Only the CDR3 DNA stays, 45 bases, in frame from base 1. Based on the germline V gene, the CDR1 and CDR2 sequences are SGHAT and FQNNGV. V is pruned by 5 bases and J by 5 bases, leaving 7 bases of the junction without a gene match.

Overall study outcomes, separate from this receptor: Larger estimated clonotype richness was generally found for naive subsets than for memory subsets. Across a few donors, approximately 5% of naive CD4, roughly 3.3% of naive CD8, approximately 2.5% of memory CD4, and about 0.44% of memory CD8 clonotypes were shared. The small number of donors limited the genetic and exposure-history diversity represented. Pairwise subsampling led to the expectation that sequencing depth would affect the degree of clonotype sharing among donors. Sampling was restricted to blood, and TCR repertoires in tissue are likely to differ from TCR repertoires in blood. Compared with non-shared clonotypes, the clonotypes found in all four sorted-subset donors had higher generation probabilities. Even with the large sequencing depth, rarefaction of the sorted-subset datasets indicated that sequencing was incomplete.

Using the deep immunoSEQ assay, TCR CDR3 regions were amplified from genomic DNA by multiplex PCR. Extracted genomic DNA from each cell subset was spread evenly across all wells of several immunoSEQ 96-well plates, with each plate serving as a replicate. For sorted subsets, 150 to 200 ng genomic DNA, equal to about 30,000 T cell genomes, was loaded into each replicate PCR. The purified libraries were quantified using a Qubit 3.0 fluorometer, sized with a Bioanalyzer 2100, and then quantified again using the KAPA Library Quantification kit. Every immunoSEQ 96-well plate was sequenced on a separate single-read 150-cycle Illumina NextSeq 550 flow cell. From the authors' description of their analysis: Because the immunoSEQ output held only junctional sequences and lacked quality scores, the filtering could not match the filtering applied to full-length reads. To assign V/J genes and CDR3, sequences were annotated using PyIR, a Python wrapper for IgBLAST v1.9, with IMGT germline references. Reads with weak V/J assignments (E-value above 1e-6), missing CDR3, stop codons, out-of-frame junctions, or ambiguous translated residues were removed. V3J clonotypes were defined by identical inferred V gene, J gene, and CDR3 amino acid sequence. The percentage overlap between two repertoires was calculated by dividing the number of shared unique clonotypes by the size of the smaller repertoire. RTK rarefaction, the Chao1 estimator, and Recon v2.1 estimates of unobserved clonotypes were used to assess repertoire richness. For all TCRbeta clonotypes obtained by the gDNA method from a few donors, generation probabilities were computed with OLGA. This is the immuneACCESS table as TCRdb keeps it, with only in-frame sequences that have V and J called. A part of the clones is gone; compared with another copy, unresolved V genes explain less than half, and the rest is unexplained. The D gene and trimming were derived from the DNA, and the V and J assignments and clone size from that table. The sample table shows about 2.4 million clones, and 80% to 95% are seen once. The top ten hold about 0.38% of the sample.

In this chain, TRBV11-2 is recombined with TRBJ2-5; 11 bases in the middle match TRBD2. The receptor comes from a young man in good health. Some clones in this sample may be carry-over from other donors' samples. Sequencing input: naive CD4+ T cells from PBMCs. In the paper's terms, the cell subset or site label means: CD45RA+ positively selected. The nucleotides are TGTGCCAGCAGCCTCACTAGCGGGAGTGTGGAGACCCAGTACTTC. It codes for CASSLTSGSVETQYF.